A selection of T cell receptor beta chains follows, all from one sample in a study of identical twins. TCRdb passed the 5' RACE reads through MiXCR, listing each CDR3 protein once. The sample yields 570,000 or so distinct CDR3 sequences, nearly 10% seen once. The data were also submitted as part of a second study, on yellow fever vaccine responses in identical twins.

Source material: PBMCs. These receptors all come from a woman aged 18-29 years in good health. Each CDR3 is given with its conserved first and last residue. The D gene is left open where the match is weak.

d_gene: -
v_gene: TRBV30
j_gene: TRBJ1-1
len: 11
CDR3aa: CAWKGDTEAFF

d_gene: -
v_gene: TRBV12-3/TRBV12-4
j_gene: TRBJ2-7
len: 17
CDR3aa: CASSLAPPGPSSYEQYF

d_gene: -
v_gene: TRBV20-1
j_gene: TRBJ2-7
len: 12
CDR3aa: CSGEVAGNEQYF

d_gene: TRBD2
v_gene: TRBV5-1
j_gene: TRBJ2-3
len: 14
CDR3aa: CASRNSGGFDTQYF

d_gene: -
v_gene: TRBV6-5
j_gene: TRBJ2-7
len: 15
CDR3aa: CASSYSTGLSYEQYF

d_gene: -
v_gene: TRBV4-2
j_gene: TRBJ2-2
len: 17
CDR3aa: CASSQDVAGSNTGELFF

d_gene: -
v_gene: TRBV6-2/TRBV6-3
j_gene: TRBJ1-1
len: 13
CDR3aa: CASSWVLGTEAFF

d_gene: -
v_gene: TRBV12-3/TRBV12-4
j_gene: TRBJ1-1
len: 14
CDR3aa: CASSLSGSNTEAFF

d_gene: TRBD2
v_gene: TRBV7-6
j_gene: TRBJ2-1
len: 14
CDR3aa: CASSLTSGDNEQFF

d_gene: -
v_gene: TRBV29-1
j_gene: TRBJ2-1
len: 11
CDR3aa: CSVVFEFEQFF

d_gene: -
v_gene: TRBV29-1
j_gene: TRBJ2-4
len: 15
CDR3aa: CSVPRGIVAKNIQYF

d_gene: -
v_gene: TRBV10-3
j_gene: TRBJ1-5
len: 15
CDR3aa: CAISANREEGQPQHF

d_gene: TRBD1
v_gene: TRBV29-1
j_gene: TRBJ1-2
len: 17
CDR3aa: CSVDPGTGSSVNYGYTF

d_gene: -
v_gene: TRBV29-1
j_gene: TRBJ1-1
len: 14
CDR3aa: CSVLKGQLNTEAFF

d_gene: -
v_gene: TRBV25-1
j_gene: TRBJ1-1
len: 14
CDR3aa: CATRGGIGNTEAFF

d_gene: TRBD1
v_gene: TRBV7-2
j_gene: TRBJ2-4
len: 14
CDR3aa: CASSPGRGKNIQYF

d_gene: TRBD2
v_gene: TRBV6-2/TRBV6-3
j_gene: TRBJ2-7
len: 18
CDR3aa: CASSYSFGQRESSYEQYF

d_gene: -
v_gene: TRBV5-6
j_gene: TRBJ2-7
len: 12
CDR3aa: CASSLMFGEQYF

d_gene: -
v_gene: TRBV20-1
j_gene: TRBJ2-7
len: 14
CDR3aa: CSARDVNTQYEQYF

d_gene: TRBD2
v_gene: TRBV20-1
j_gene: TRBJ2-1
len: 16
CDR3aa: CCASARSGSSYNEQFF

d_gene: TRBD1
v_gene: TRBV3-1
j_gene: TRBJ2-3
len: 18
CDR3aa: CASSQAGTGRGDTDTQYF

d_gene: -
v_gene: TRBV19
j_gene: TRBJ2-6
len: 15
CDR3aa: CASSATGSGANVLTF

d_gene: -
v_gene: TRBV29-1
j_gene: TRBJ2-5
len: 15
CDR3aa: CSVAGHAERGETQYF

d_gene: -
v_gene: TRBV6-2/TRBV6-3
j_gene: TRBJ2-3
len: 13
CDR3aa: CASAAGNTDTQYF

d_gene: -
v_gene: TRBV7-8
j_gene: TRBJ1-1
len: 14
CDR3aa: CASSPRMWNTEAFF

d_gene: -
v_gene: TRBV10-3
j_gene: TRBJ1-1
len: 13
CDR3aa: CAISEDKNTEAFF

d_gene: -
v_gene: TRBV9
j_gene: TRBJ1-4
len: 14
CDR3aa: CASSVSGTEEKLFF

d_gene: -
v_gene: TRBV18
j_gene: TRBJ1-3
len: 15
CDR3aa: CASSPTGISGNTIYF

d_gene: TRBD2
v_gene: TRBV29-1
j_gene: TRBJ2-1
len: 16
CDR3aa: CSVGTDRTSVYNEQFF

d_gene: -
v_gene: TRBV10-3
j_gene: TRBJ1-1
len: 16
CDR3aa: CAISGRGGTMNTEAFF

d_gene: -
v_gene: TRBV3-1
j_gene: TRBJ1-2
len: 13
CDR3aa: CASSQDGNRGYTF

d_gene: -
v_gene: TRBV3-1
j_gene: TRBJ2-2
len: 16
CDR3aa: CASSQVSLRRTGELFF

d_gene: -
v_gene: TRBV12-3/TRBV12-4
j_gene: TRBJ2-1
len: 14
CDR3aa: CASSLGRAYNEQFF

d_gene: TRBD2
v_gene: TRBV4-3
j_gene: TRBJ2-3
len: 20
CDR3aa: CASSQYTATSGYFGTDTQYF

d_gene: TRBD2
v_gene: TRBV6-1
j_gene: TRBJ2-7
len: 16
CDR3aa: CASSTSPGLAGREQYF

d_gene: -
v_gene: TRBV9
j_gene: TRBJ2-3
len: 15
CDR3aa: CASSRHRAESDTQYF

d_gene: -
v_gene: TRBV7-9
j_gene: TRBJ2-3
len: 13
CDR3aa: CASSLDGGLTQYF

d_gene: TRBD1
v_gene: TRBV11-2
j_gene: TRBJ1-2
len: 16
CDR3aa: CASSPHGQGPLGGYTF

d_gene: -
v_gene: TRBV7-2
j_gene: TRBJ2-7
len: 13
CDR3aa: CASSRAVAYEQYF

d_gene: -
v_gene: TRBV5-1
j_gene: TRBJ2-4
len: 15
CDR3aa: CASSLLGLGKNIQYF

d_gene: -
v_gene: TRBV12-3/TRBV12-4
j_gene: TRBJ2-3
len: 14
CDR3aa: CASRADGTTDTQYF

d_gene: TRBD1
v_gene: TRBV18
j_gene: TRBJ2-5
len: 16
CDR3aa: CASSPNTGAIQETQYF

d_gene: -
v_gene: TRBV23-1
j_gene: TRBJ2-3
len: 14
CDR3aa: CASSQSGGADTQYF